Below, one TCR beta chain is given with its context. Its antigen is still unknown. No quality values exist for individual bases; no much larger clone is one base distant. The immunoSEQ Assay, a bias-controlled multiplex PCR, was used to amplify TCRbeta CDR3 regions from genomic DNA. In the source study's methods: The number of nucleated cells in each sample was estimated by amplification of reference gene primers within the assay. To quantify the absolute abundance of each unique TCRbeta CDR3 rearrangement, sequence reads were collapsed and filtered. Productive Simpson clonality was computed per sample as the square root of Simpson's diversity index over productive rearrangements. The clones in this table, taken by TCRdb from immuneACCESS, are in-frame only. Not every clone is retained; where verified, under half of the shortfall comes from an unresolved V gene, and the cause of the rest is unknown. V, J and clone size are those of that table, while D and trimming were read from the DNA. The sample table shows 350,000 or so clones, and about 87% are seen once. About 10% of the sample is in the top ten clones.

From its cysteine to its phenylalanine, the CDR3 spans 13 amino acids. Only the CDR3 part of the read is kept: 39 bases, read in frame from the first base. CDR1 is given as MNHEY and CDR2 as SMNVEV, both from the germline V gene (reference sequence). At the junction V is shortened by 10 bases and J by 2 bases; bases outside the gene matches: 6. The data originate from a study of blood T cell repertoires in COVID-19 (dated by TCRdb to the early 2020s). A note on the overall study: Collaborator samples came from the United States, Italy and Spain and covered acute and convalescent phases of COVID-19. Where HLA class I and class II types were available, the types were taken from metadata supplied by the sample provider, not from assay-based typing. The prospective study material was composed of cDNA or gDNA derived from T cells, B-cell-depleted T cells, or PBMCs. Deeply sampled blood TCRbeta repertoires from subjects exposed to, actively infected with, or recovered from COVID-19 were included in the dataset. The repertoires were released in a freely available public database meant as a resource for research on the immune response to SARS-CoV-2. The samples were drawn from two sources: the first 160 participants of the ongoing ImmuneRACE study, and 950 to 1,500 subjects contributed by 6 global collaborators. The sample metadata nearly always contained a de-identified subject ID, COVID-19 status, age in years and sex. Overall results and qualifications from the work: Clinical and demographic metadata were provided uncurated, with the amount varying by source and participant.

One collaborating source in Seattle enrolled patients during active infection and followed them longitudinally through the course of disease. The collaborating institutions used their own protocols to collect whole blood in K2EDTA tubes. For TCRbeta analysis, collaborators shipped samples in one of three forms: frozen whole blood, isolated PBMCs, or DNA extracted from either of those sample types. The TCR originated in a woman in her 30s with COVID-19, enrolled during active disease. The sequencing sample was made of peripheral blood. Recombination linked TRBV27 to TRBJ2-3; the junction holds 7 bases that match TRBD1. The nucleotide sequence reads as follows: TGTGCCACCAGGACAGGAGCCACAGATACGCAGTATTTT. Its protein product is CATRTGATDTQYF.